Each of the 26 T cell receptor beta chains below was sequenced from the same sample in a study of blood T cell repertoires in COVID-19. Some clones are missing from TCRdb's copy, which holds only in-frame ones; the method was immunoSEQ multiplex PCR. The sample records about 330,000 clones, more than 85% being singletons. Source material: PBMCs or T cells enriched from blood (not recorded which). All receptors come from a woman aged 25 to 45 who had recovered from COVID-19.

CDR3 residues: CASSVGGGLMREQYF. The CDR3 region has the DNA TGTGCCAGCAGCGTAGGCGGGGGGCTGATGAGGGAGCAGTACTTC. This chain links TRBV9 with TRBJ2-7; 8 positions agree with TRBD2. CDR1 and CDR2 (germline): SGDLS, YYNGEE. CDR3 length: 15 amino acids. Trimming removed 0 bases from V and 7 bases from J; junction bases left unmatched: 9.

This rearrangement joins TRBV19 to TRBJ1-5, with D tentatively TRBD1 (5 bases). Germline values: CDR1 LNHDA, CDR2 SQIVND (reference sequence). Trimming cost V 6 bases and J 4 bases, with 16 bases left between them. This CDR3 contains 15 residues. Here the CDR3 reads CASSPGPGGNQPQHF. The CDR3, as DNA: TGTGCCAGTAGCCCCGGTCCCGGGGGAAATCAGCCCCAGCATTTT.

This clone was seen more than once but under ten times. This chain's CDR3 is CASSSTPGTGVGYGYTF. In DNA form, the CDR3 reads TGTGCCAGCAGCTCAACACCCGGGACAGGGGTCGGCTATGGCTACACCTTC. This sequence joins TRBV7-9 and TRBJ1-2; the match to TRBD1 covers 10 bases. This CDR3 has 17 residues. Germline V CDR1 and CDR2: SEHNR, FQNEAQ (reference sequence). Germline trimming cut 4 bases from V and 4 bases from J; bases unmatched to any gene: 12.

The CDR3, as DNA: TGCAGCGTTCGCATTGGGACAGGGGACACCGGGGAGCTGTTTTTT. As protein: CSVRIGTGDTGELFF. This chain joins TRBV29-1 and TRBJ2-2, with TRBD1 identical over 10 bases. Per germline, CDR1 SQVTM and CDR2 ANQGSEA. Trimming took 5 bases from V and 3 from J; bases not matched to a gene: 6. This CDR3 contains 15 residues.

There are a few counts of this clone. This chain joins TRBV5-5 and TRBJ1-3; 8 bases align to TRBD1. The germline CDR1 and CDR2 sequences are SGHKS and YYEKEE (reference sequence). Trimming cost V 4 bases and J 9 bases; bases outside gene matches: 12. CDR3 length equals 15 residues. DNA for the CDR3: TGTGCCAGCAGCCGCGATGGGCCAGGGACAGGCACCATATATTTT. It specifies CASSRDGPGTGTIYF.

The chain has TRBV28 and TRBJ2-7; no clear D. CDR1 is MDHEN and CDR2 is SYDVKM in the germline V gene. The CDR3 has 13 amino acids. The V gene lost 5 bases and the J gene lost 0 bases, with 8 bases spanning the gap. The CDR3, as DNA: TGTGCCAGCAGTCCCGGGTTCTCCTACGAGCAGTACTTC. It codes for CASSPGFSYEQYF.

The chain has TRBV6-5 and TRBJ2-5, with D possibly being TRBD1 (6 bases). The CDR3 is 15 amino acids. Germline loops: CDR1 MNHEY, CDR2 SVGAGI. The V gene lost 4 bases and the J gene lost 2 bases, with 14 bases spanning the gap. CDR3 amino acids: CASSSHVQGQETQYF. The CDR3 coding sequence is TGTGCCAGCAGTTCGCACGTACAGGGACAAGAGACCCAGTACTTC.

The chain is built from TRBV19 and TRBJ1-1; TRBD1 aligns across 12 bases. The CDR3 has 15 amino acids. Germline V gene sequence: CDR1 LNHDA, CDR2 SQIVND (reference sequence). J gave up 8 bases and V 0 bases, and 4 bases lay outside the gene matches. The CDR3 DNA sequence: TGTGCCAGTAGTATAGAAGGGACAGGGGGCAGAGAAGCTTTCTTT. Its protein product is CASSIEGTGGREAFF. Full variable domain (outside the CDR3, taken from reference TRBV19 and TRBJ1-1): DGGITQSPKYLFRKEGQNVTLSCEQNLNHDAMYWYRQDPGQGLRLIYYSQIVNDFQKGDIAEGYSVSREKKESFPLTVTSAQKNPTAFYLCASSIEGTGGREAFFGQGTRLTVV.

The chain has TRBV7-9 and TRBJ2-3; D unclear. From germline, CDR1 is SEHNR and CDR2 FQNEAQ (reference sequence). The CDR3 is 13 amino acids. Trimming cost V 2 bases and J 2 bases, with 5 bases left between them. The CDR3 here is CASSLILTDTQYF. Written as DNA, the CDR3 is TGTGCCAGCAGCTTAATCCTCACAGATACGCAGTATTTT.

The count of this clone is one. V and J are TRBV2 and TRBJ1-2; D is possibly TRBD1 (5 bases). The germline V gene has CDR1 SNHLY and CDR2 FYNNEI. The V end was cut by 5 bases, the J end by 5 bases, with 6 bases between. The CDR3 is made up of 11 amino acids. The CDR3 reads CASSTGYGYTF. CDR3 nucleotide sequence: TGTGCCAGCAGTACAGGATATGGCTACACCTTC.

This rearrangement joins TRBV24-1 to TRBJ1-4, with 8 bases lining up with TRBD1. The CDR3 is 15 residues long. After removal of 5 bases from V and 4 bases from J, the junction contained 5 bases not matched to a gene. CDR1 KGHDR and CDR2 SFDVKD come from the germline V gene. CDR3 sequence (DNA): TGTGCCACCAGTGTCGGGACAGGACTTAATGAAAAACTGTTTTTT. The encoded protein is CATSVGTGLNEKLFF.

This clone was seen a single time. V usage is TRBV19 and J usage is TRBJ1-5; D is ambiguous. CDR3 size: 16 residues. Trimming took off 7 bases at V and 0 bases at J, with 16 bases between the two ends. CDR1 is LNHDA, CDR2 SQIVND, per germline (reference sequence). CDR3 amino acids: CASTLRPFNSNQPQHF. The DNA for the CDR3 is TGTGCCAGTACCCTCAGGCCCTTTAATAGCAATCAGCCCCAGCATTTT.

This sequence joins TRBV6-5 and TRBJ2-7; D perhaps matches TRBD1 (6 bases). Trimming removed 11 bases at V and 2 bases at J, with 22 bases between. In germline, CDR1 is MNHEY, CDR2 SVGAGI. This CDR3 comprises 15 residues. In DNA, the CDR3 is TGTGCCGGGGGCGACGAGGGGAAACTCCCCTACGAGCAGTACTTC. It is translated as CAGGDEGKLPYEQYF.

For the CDR3, the DNA is TGTGCCAGCAGCCAAGATAGGAGCCGACAGTACTTC. Residues: CASSQDRSRQYF. The chain combines TRBV14 with TRBJ2-4; D is unclear. Deletions cut 0 bases from V and 13 bases from J, with 10 bases between. Germline lookup yields CDR1 SGHDN and CDR2 FVKESK. The CDR3 contains 12 residues. The complete variable domain, with remaining parts taken from reference TRBV14 and TRBJ2-4, reads EAGVTQFPSHSVIEKGQTVTLRCDPISGHDNLYWYRRVMGKEIKFLLHFVKESKQDESGMPNNRFLAERTGGTYSTLKVQPAELEDSGVYFCASSQDRSRQYFGAGTRLSVL.

The CDR3, as DNA: TGTGCCATCAGTGACCCAGGGACAGTGAACACTGAAGCTTTCTTT. This codes for CAISDPGTVNTEAFF. The J gene is TRBJ1-1, the V gene TRBV10-3, with 7 bases lining up with TRBD1. The germline V gene has CDR1 ENHRY and CDR2 SYGVKD. The CDR3 length is 15 residues. V shed 3 bases and J 0 bases; nucleotides not matched to a gene: 4.

This chain uses TRBV4-3 with TRBJ1-3; a weak D match, TRBD1 (6 bases). There are 16 residues in the CDR3. V dropped 0 bases and J dropped 4 bases, with 13 bases sitting between them. Germline V gene lookup returns CDR1 LGHNA and CDR2 YSLEER. For the CDR3, the DNA is TGCGCCAGCAGCCAAGATGTTCAGGGGAGAGGAAACACCATATATTTT. Protein product: CASSQDVQGRGNTIYF.

This chain links TRBV24-1 with TRBJ2-2; 7 nucleotides line up with TRBD1. The CDR3 is 16 residues long. Trimming at V came to 1 base and at J to 6 bases, leaving 7 bases not matched to a gene. CDR1 KGHDR and CDR2 SFDVKD come from the germline V gene. In nucleotides, the CDR3 is TGTGCCACCAGTGATTTTGGGCAGGGGGTTCCCGGGGAGCTGTTTTTT. Its protein is CATSDFGQGVPGELFF.

The table lists this clone with a count of one. J is TRBJ2-1 and V is TRBV11-3; possible D gene TRBD2, 6 bases. From germline, CDR1 is SGHNT and CDR2 YENEEA. V was shortened by 4 bases and J by 7 bases, with 14 bases between the two germline ends. CDR3 length: 14 amino acids. CDR3 coding DNA: TGTGCCAGCAGCTCATCGGGGGTTCGGAATGAGCAGTTCTTC. It yields the protein CASSSSGVRNEQFF.

This chain connects TRBV9 to TRBJ2-7; TRBD1 matches at 12 bases. This CDR3 region has 17 residues. The germline CDR1 and CDR2 sequences are SGDLS and YYNGEE. Losses at the gene ends were 4 bases for V and 5 bases for J; bases not matched to a gene: 13. The CDR3 DNA follows: TGTGCCAGCAGCCCCCGGGACAGGGGGCTGTCCTCTGACGAGCAGTACTTC. It is translated as CASSPRDRGLSSDEQYF.

The chain carries TRBV10-1 and TRBJ2-1; TRBD2 might be the D (6 bases). V lost 2 bases and J 0 bases, leaving 11 bases between the germline ends. There are 16 residues in the CDR3. Germline V gives CDR1 WNHNN, CDR2 SYGVQD (reference sequence). CDR3 sequence: CASSEDPSASYNEQFF. Here the CDR3 DNA reads TGCGCCAGCAGTGAGGACCCTAGCGCCTCCTACAATGAGCAGTTCTTC.

The rearrangement joins TRBV2 to TRBJ1-1; D not certain. The CDR3 totals 15 residues. Trimming removed 2 bases from V and 4 bases from J, with 14 bases in between. Germline CDR1 reads SNHLY; CDR2 reads FYNNEI. This CDR3 is CASSEFSPLSTEAFF. CDR3 in DNA: TGTGCCAGCAGTGAATTCTCACCTCTCAGCACTGAAGCTTTCTTT.

The chain recombines TRBV5-1 with TRBJ1-1; no clear D. V shed 4 bases and J shed 4 bases, with 11 bases lying between them. The CDR3 contains 13 residues. Per the germline V gene, CDR1 is SGHRS and CDR2 is YFSETQ. CDR3 in amino acids: CASSGGGRTEAFF. CDR3 DNA sequence: TGCGCCAGCAGCGGCGGCGGTCGCACTGAAGCTTTCTTT.

The chain is built from TRBV18 and TRBJ1-1; D gene unclear. V gave up 3 bases and J gave up 5 bases, with 7 bases separating them. The CDR3 length is 12 residues. Germline loops: CDR1 KGHSH, CDR2 LQKENI. CDR3 region: CASSPEGTEAFF. CDR3 nucleotides: TGTGCCAGCTCACCGGAGGGAACTGAAGCTTTCTTT.

The chain couples TRBV19 to TRBJ1-1; 8 bases are shared with TRBD1. V lost 6 bases, J lost 7 bases, and 7 bases stayed unmatched. Germline CDR1 LNHDA, CDR2 SQIVND (reference sequence). This CDR3 has 13 amino acids. The CDR3 region is CASRRQGIGEAFF. As DNA, the CDR3 is TGTGCCAGTAGACGACAGGGGATTGGTGAAGCTTTCTTT.

The rearrangement joins TRBV10-2 to TRBJ1-5; D is ambiguous. This CDR3 has 13 amino acids. With 6 bases removed from V and 7 bases from J, the gap between germline ends came to 13 bases. Germline assignment: CDR1 WSHSY and CDR2 SAAADI. CDR3 sequence reads: CASRSGVRQPQHF. CDR3 DNA sequence: TGCGCCAGCAGGAGCGGGGTACGACAGCCCCAGCATTTT.

V gene TRBV3-1 (or the pseudogene TRBV3-2) combines with J gene TRBJ2-1; 9 nucleotides match TRBD2. The CDR3 contains 18 residues. Germline V gene sequence: CDR1 LGHDT, CDR2 YNNKEL (reference sequence). With 1 base clipped from V and 9 bases from J, the junction kept 16 bases outside the gene matches. CDR3 nucleotide sequence: TGTGCCAGCAGCCAAGCAAGGGAGTGGGAGGCACTAGCGGGTGAGCAGTTCTTC. It specifies CASSQAREWEALAGEQFF.